One sample yielded the 29 T cell receptor beta chains listed below, sequenced in a study of identical twins. TCRdb itself ran the 5' RACE reads through MiXCR, one entry per CDR3 protein. There are under 1 million distinct CDR3 sequences in the sample; about 12% occur only once, and about 1.5% lies in the top ten. The same data also went into a second study, on yellow fever vaccine responses in identical twins.

The source material was PBMCs. Receptors were obtained from a woman younger than 30 in good health.

At least ten counts were recorded for this clonotype. The CDR3 here is CSARSGFSYNEQFF. As DNA, the CDR3 is TGCAGTGCTAGAAGCGGCTTCTCCTACAATGAGCAGTTCTTC. The chain joins TRBV20-1 to TRBJ2-1; maybe TRBD2 (5 bases). Between the trimmed V and J ends, which lost 2 bases and 0 bases, there was a span of 8 bases. From germline, CDR1 is DFQATT and CDR2 SNEGSKA (reference sequence). The CDR3 is made up of 14 amino acids.

This clonotype showed up many times. The chain joins TRBV28 to TRBJ2-3; possibly TRBD2 for D (5 bases). Trimming took off 1 base at V and 0 bases at J, with 11 bases between the two ends. The CDR3 is 16 residues long. Germline V gene sequence: CDR1 MDHEN, CDR2 SYDVKM. The chain's CDR3 is CASSLYSGASTDTQYF. The CDR3 region has the DNA TGTGCCAGCAGTTTATACAGCGGAGCTAGCACAGATACGCAGTATTTT.

This clonotype has at least ten counts. DNA of the CDR3: TGCAGTGCTAGGGCCTCGGGTAGAAACACCGGGGAGCTGTTTTTT. Translation: CSARASGRNTGELFF. V is TRBV20-1 and J is TRBJ2-2; no reliable D call. The CDR3 length is 15 residues. Germline V gene sequence: CDR1 DFQATT, CDR2 SNEGSKA (reference sequence). V was pared by 3 bases and J by 2 bases, with 13 bases between.

The chain links TRBV7-3 to TRBJ2-3; D is uncertain. Trimming shortened V by 1 base and J by 4 bases, and 9 bases separated the two germline ends. The CDR3 sequence is 14 residues long. Germline-derived CDR1 and CDR2 are SGHTA and FQGTGA. The CDR3 region has the DNA TGTGCCAGCAGCTTAAGGTCGCAGTCAGATACGCAGTATTTT. Protein sequence: CASSLRSQSDTQYF.

The chain recombines TRBV24-1 with TRBJ1-1, with unresolved D. Germline CDR1 and CDR2: KGHDR and SFDVKD. V was trimmed by 8 bases and J by 1 base, leaving 10 bases between them. This CDR3 has 13 residues. CDR3 loop: CATMEGRNTEAFF. The CDR3 DNA sequence: TGTGCCACCATGGAAGGGAGGAACACTGAAGCTTTCTTT.

This clonotype has at least ten counts. The rearrangement uses TRBV12-3 or TRBV12-4 and TRBJ2-1; D is unresolved. V dropped 2 bases and J dropped 2 bases, with 10 bases sitting between them. CDR3 size: 15 residues. CDR3 in DNA: TGTGCCAGCAGTTTAATTGGGCTAACCTACAATGAGCAGTTCTTC. This sequence encodes CASSLIGLTYNEQFF.

This clonotype was seen at least ten times. V usage is TRBV6-5 and J usage is TRBJ1-6, with a tentative D call TRBD1 (5 bases). The CDR3 has 13 residues. Germline V CDR1 and CDR2: MNHEY, SVGAGI. Trimming removed 2 bases from V and 7 bases from J, with 6 bases in between. The CDR3 DNA reads as TGTGCCAGCAGTTACGAGGGGAATTCACCCCTCCACTTT. Protein product: CASSYEGNSPLHF.

This clonotype turned up a few times. V and J are TRBV27 and TRBJ2-1, with a tentative D call TRBD1 (5 bases). Germline loops: CDR1 MNHEY, CDR2 SMNVEV (reference sequence). V dropped 3 bases and J dropped 7 bases, with 16 bases sitting between them. The CDR3 is 15 residues long. CDR3 coding DNA: TGTGCCAGCAGTTTGAGCAGGGCTGACCGGAATGAGCAGTTCTTC. As protein: CASSLSRADRNEQFF.

The CDR3, as DNA: TGTGCCAGCAGTTTGGCAGGTTACCCAACTAATGAAAAACTGTTTTTT. Amino acid sequence: CASSLAGYPTNEKLFF. The chain combines TRBV27 with TRBJ1-4, with no clear D. Deletions cut 3 bases from V and 0 bases from J, with 11 bases between. CDR3 size: 16 residues. The germline V gene encodes CDR1 MNHEY and CDR2 SMNVEV (reference sequence).

The chain carries TRBV11-2 and TRBJ2-3; D is uncertain. Trimming took off 7 bases at V and 8 bases at J, with 7 bases between the two ends. Germline V gene sequence: CDR1 SGHAT, CDR2 FQNNGV. There are 10 residues in the CDR3. In nucleotides, the CDR3 is TGTGCCAGCAACTGTGGTACGCAGTATTTT. Translation gives CASNCGTQYF.

This clonotype was detected ten times or more. The V call is TRBV6-5, the J call TRBJ2-3, with TRBD1 matching 7 bases. CDR1 and CDR2 from the germline V gene are MNHEY and SVGAGI. The V gene end was trimmed by 5 bases and the J gene end by 3 bases; junction bases not matched to a gene: 14. The CDR3 runs to 17 residues. As DNA, the CDR3 is TGTGCCAGCAGTCACCTCGACAGGGCAGGATTAACAGATACGCAGTATTTT. Translated, it gives CASSHLDRAGLTDTQYF.

This chain uses TRBV10-1 with TRBJ2-1; 9 nucleotides agree with TRBD2. V trimming: 0 bases; J trimming: 4 bases; junction bases outside the gene matches: 10. Germline values: CDR1 WNHNN, CDR2 SYGVQD (reference sequence). The CDR3 spans 18 residues. The CDR3 spells CASSESSLAGQKYNEQFF. The CDR3 DNA sequence: TGCGCCAGCAGTGAGTCGTCCCTAGCGGGACAAAAATACAATGAGCAGTTCTTC.

The rearrangement joins TRBV4-2 to TRBJ1-2; D remains unclear. Germline CDR1 is LGHNA and CDR2 is YNFKEQ. The V end lost 0 bases, the J end lost 4 bases, and 12 bases lay between the germline ends. This CDR3 is built from 15 residues. This CDR3 reads CASSQDEVKIYGYTF. The DNA for the CDR3 is TGTGCCAGCAGCCAAGATGAAGTAAAGATCTATGGCTACACCTTC.

The chain uses TRBV21-1 and TRBJ2-1; TRBD2 is the table's D call, not checked against the DNA. TRBV21-1 constitutes a pseudogene. The CDR3 is made up of 18 amino acids. CDR3 in DNA: TGTGCCAGCAGCAAAATTCACAGGACTAGCGGTTCCTACAATGAGCAGTTCTTC. It encodes CASSKIHRTSGSYNEQFF.

This clonotype turned up a few times. The chain combines TRBV10-3 with TRBJ2-6, with TRBD1 matching 8 bases. The germline V gene encodes CDR1 ENHRY and CDR2 SYGVKD. J was trimmed by 0 bases and V by 2 bases; bases with no gene match: 0. The CDR3 is 16 residues long. The chain's CDR3 is CAISEGQGSGANVLTF. In DNA form, the CDR3 reads TGTGCCATCAGTGAGGGACAGGGCTCTGGGGCCAACGTCCTGACTTTC.

This clonotype was counted ten times or more. The V gene is TRBV6-5, the J gene TRBJ2-3, with a weak D call TRBD2 (6 bases). V was cut by 0 bases and J by 3 bases, with 7 bases left in between. The CDR3 extends over 14 amino acids. Germline lookup yields CDR1 MNHEY and CDR2 SVGAGI. In DNA form, the CDR3 reads TGTGCCAGCAGTTACTCCGGGGGTACAGATACGCAGTATTTT. Translating gives CASSYSGGTDTQYF.

This clonotype has only a few counts. The chain combines TRBV7-4 with TRBJ1-1; D may be TRBD1 (5 bases). This CDR3 has 15 amino acids. Germline V gene data show CDR1 as SGHVT and CDR2 as SQSDAQ. V gave up 5 bases and J gave up 3 bases, with 16 bases separating them. CDR3 nucleotides: TGTGCCAGCAGCAATAAGATGGCGGGGCACACTGAAGCTTTCTTT. Its translation is CASSNKMAGHTEAFF. Using reference TRBV7-4 and TRBJ1-1 for the parts outside the CDR3, the full variable domain is GAGVSQSPRYKVAKRGRDVALRCDSISGHVTLYWYRQTLGQGSEVLTYSQSDAQRDKSGRPSGRFSAERPERSVSTLKIQRTEQGDSAVYLCASSNKMAGHTEAFFGQGTRLTVV.

This clonotype was seen only a few times. The rearrangement uses TRBV28 and TRBJ2-7; 8 nucleotides match TRBD2. Germline CDR1 MDHEN, CDR2 SYDVKM. V gave up 3 bases and J gave up 3 bases; unmatched junction bases: 25. The CDR3 runs to 21 residues. CDR3 residues: CASSLPTFSGSGGLPFYEQYF. The CDR3 nucleotides read TGTGCCAGCAGTTTGCCAACGTTTTCGGGTTCGGGGGGGCTTCCCTTCTACGAGCAGTACTTC.

This clonotype appeared many times. V usage is TRBV27 and J usage is TRBJ2-3; 8 positions agree with TRBD1. The CDR3 runs 15 residues. V dropped 3 bases and J dropped 1; count of bases not matched to a gene: 3. The germline V gene has CDR1 MNHEY and CDR2 SMNVEV (reference sequence). CDR3 DNA sequence: TGTGCCAGCAGTTTCGGACAGGGACGCACAGATACGCAGTATTTT. Translated: CASSFGQGRTDTQYF.

The chain joins TRBV7-8 to TRBJ2-5; 9 bases line up with TRBD1. CDR1 is SGHVS and CDR2 is FQNEAQ in the germline V gene. With 6 bases clipped from V and 5 bases from J, the junction kept 10 bases outside the gene matches. CDR3 length: 15 amino acids. CDR3 nucleotide sequence: TGTGCCAGCAGATCAACCGGGACAGGGATGGAGACCCAGTACTTC. It is translated as CASRSTGTGMETQYF. Supplemented by reference TRBV7-8 and TRBJ2-5, the full variable domain reads GAGVSQSPRYKVAKRGQDVALRCDPISGHVSLFWYQQALGQGPEFLTYFQNEAQLDKSGLPSDRFFAERPEGSVSTLKIQRTQQEDSAVYLCASRSTGTGMETQYFGPGTRLLVL.

This clonotype was seen a handful of times. The chain links TRBV5-1 to TRBJ2-2, with TRBD2 matching over 8 bases. CDR3 size: 17 residues. The V and J ends lost 4 bases and 1 base, in that order; junction bases with no gene match: 9. Germline CDR1 and CDR2: SGHRS and YFSETQ. The CDR3 DNA is TGCGCCAGCAGCCCACGGGGGGGACGAAGGAACACCGGGGAGCTGTTTTTT. This gives the protein CASSPRGGRRNTGELFF. The complete variable domain, with remaining parts taken from reference TRBV5-1 and TRBJ2-2, reads KAGVTQTPRYLIKTRGQQVTLSCSPISGHRSVSWYQQTPGQGLQFLFEYFSETQRNKGNFPGRFSGRQFSNSRSEMNVSTLELGDSALYLCASSPRGGRRNTGELFFGEGSRLTVL.

The rearrangement uses TRBV10-1 and TRBJ2-1; the match to TRBD2 covers 10 bases. Germline V gene data show CDR1 as WNHNN and CDR2 as SYGVQD (reference sequence). The CDR3 contains 16 residues. V dropped 0 bases and J dropped 5; count of bases not matched to a gene: 4. Here the CDR3 DNA reads TGCGCCAGCAGTGAGTCAGAGCGGGAGGGAAACAATGAGCAGTTCTTC. As protein: CASSESEREGNNEQFF.

This clonotype was picked up a small number of times. CDR3 amino acids: CASSLDDRVKTGELFF. Here the CDR3 DNA reads TGCGCCAGCAGCTTGGACGACAGGGTGAAGACCGGGGAGCTGTTTTTT. J is TRBJ2-2 and V is TRBV5-1, with TRBD1 identical over 7 bases. J gave up 5 bases and V 0 bases, and 7 bases lay outside the gene matches. The germline V gene has CDR1 SGHRS and CDR2 YFSETQ. The CDR3 totals 16 residues.

This clonotype was counted a few times. V is TRBV7-9 and J is TRBJ2-7, with TRBD1 matching 10 bases. The ends lost 5 bases at V and 5 bases at J; junction bases unmatched: 6. The CDR3 totals 14 residues. Germline V gene sequence: CDR1 SEHNR, CDR2 FQNEAQ (reference sequence). The CDR3 loop is CASSRRQGAHEQYF. CDR3 coding DNA: TGTGCCAGCAGCCGAAGACAGGGGGCCCACGAGCAGTACTTC.

CDR3 region: CASSVVERGSTDTQYF. The DNA for the CDR3 is TGTGCCAGCAGCGTAGTTGAGCGGGGAAGCACAGATACGCAGTATTTT. The rearrangement links TRBV9 to TRBJ2-3, with 7 bases fitting TRBD2. The V segment lost 0 bases and the J segment 0 bases; nucleotides outside the gene matches: 4. The length of the CDR3 is 16 residues. CDR1 is SGDLS, CDR2 YYNGEE, per germline.

This clonotype was found a few times. The V gene is TRBV4-1, the J gene TRBJ2-7; a possible D gene is TRBD1 (7 bases). In germline, CDR1 is MGHRA, CDR2 YSYEKL. This CDR3 region has 14 residues. V was trimmed by 3 bases and J by 6 bases, leaving 15 bases between them. In DNA, the CDR3 is TGCGCCAGCAGCCATGGAGGGGGCGCGGGCGAGCAGTACGTC. Its translation is CASSHGGGAGEQYV.

V usage is TRBV6-1 and J usage is TRBJ1-1; no definite D call. V dropped 4 bases and J dropped 4 bases, with 7 bases sitting between them. Germline values: CDR1 MNHNS, CDR2 SASEGT. The CDR3 extends over 12 amino acids. CDR3 in DNA: TGTGCCAGCAGTGTCCGTCGCACTGAAGCTTTCTTT. Protein product: CASSVRRTEAFF.

The V and J genes are TRBV11-2 and TRBJ2-1; 7 bases are a match to TRBD1. Trimming at V came to 3 bases and at J to 7 bases, leaving 9 bases not matched to a gene. The CDR3 is 15 residues long. CDR1 is SGHAT, CDR2 FQNNGV, per germline. CDR3 DNA sequence: TGTGCCAGCAGCTTTGACAGGGTCTCTGGAAATGAGCAGTTCTTC. Protein sequence: CASSFDRVSGNEQFF.

This clonotype was detected a few times. The V call is TRBV19, the J call TRBJ2-5, with TRBD2 as a possible D gene (5 bases). Germline CDR1 reads LNHDA; CDR2 reads SQIVND (reference sequence). The CDR3 is 13 residues long. Between the trimmed V and J ends, which lost 4 bases and 7 bases, there was a span of 13 bases. CDR3 amino acids: CASSNGMLGTQYF. The CDR3 nucleotides read TGTGCCAGTAGTAACGGGATGTTAGGGACCCAGTACTTC.